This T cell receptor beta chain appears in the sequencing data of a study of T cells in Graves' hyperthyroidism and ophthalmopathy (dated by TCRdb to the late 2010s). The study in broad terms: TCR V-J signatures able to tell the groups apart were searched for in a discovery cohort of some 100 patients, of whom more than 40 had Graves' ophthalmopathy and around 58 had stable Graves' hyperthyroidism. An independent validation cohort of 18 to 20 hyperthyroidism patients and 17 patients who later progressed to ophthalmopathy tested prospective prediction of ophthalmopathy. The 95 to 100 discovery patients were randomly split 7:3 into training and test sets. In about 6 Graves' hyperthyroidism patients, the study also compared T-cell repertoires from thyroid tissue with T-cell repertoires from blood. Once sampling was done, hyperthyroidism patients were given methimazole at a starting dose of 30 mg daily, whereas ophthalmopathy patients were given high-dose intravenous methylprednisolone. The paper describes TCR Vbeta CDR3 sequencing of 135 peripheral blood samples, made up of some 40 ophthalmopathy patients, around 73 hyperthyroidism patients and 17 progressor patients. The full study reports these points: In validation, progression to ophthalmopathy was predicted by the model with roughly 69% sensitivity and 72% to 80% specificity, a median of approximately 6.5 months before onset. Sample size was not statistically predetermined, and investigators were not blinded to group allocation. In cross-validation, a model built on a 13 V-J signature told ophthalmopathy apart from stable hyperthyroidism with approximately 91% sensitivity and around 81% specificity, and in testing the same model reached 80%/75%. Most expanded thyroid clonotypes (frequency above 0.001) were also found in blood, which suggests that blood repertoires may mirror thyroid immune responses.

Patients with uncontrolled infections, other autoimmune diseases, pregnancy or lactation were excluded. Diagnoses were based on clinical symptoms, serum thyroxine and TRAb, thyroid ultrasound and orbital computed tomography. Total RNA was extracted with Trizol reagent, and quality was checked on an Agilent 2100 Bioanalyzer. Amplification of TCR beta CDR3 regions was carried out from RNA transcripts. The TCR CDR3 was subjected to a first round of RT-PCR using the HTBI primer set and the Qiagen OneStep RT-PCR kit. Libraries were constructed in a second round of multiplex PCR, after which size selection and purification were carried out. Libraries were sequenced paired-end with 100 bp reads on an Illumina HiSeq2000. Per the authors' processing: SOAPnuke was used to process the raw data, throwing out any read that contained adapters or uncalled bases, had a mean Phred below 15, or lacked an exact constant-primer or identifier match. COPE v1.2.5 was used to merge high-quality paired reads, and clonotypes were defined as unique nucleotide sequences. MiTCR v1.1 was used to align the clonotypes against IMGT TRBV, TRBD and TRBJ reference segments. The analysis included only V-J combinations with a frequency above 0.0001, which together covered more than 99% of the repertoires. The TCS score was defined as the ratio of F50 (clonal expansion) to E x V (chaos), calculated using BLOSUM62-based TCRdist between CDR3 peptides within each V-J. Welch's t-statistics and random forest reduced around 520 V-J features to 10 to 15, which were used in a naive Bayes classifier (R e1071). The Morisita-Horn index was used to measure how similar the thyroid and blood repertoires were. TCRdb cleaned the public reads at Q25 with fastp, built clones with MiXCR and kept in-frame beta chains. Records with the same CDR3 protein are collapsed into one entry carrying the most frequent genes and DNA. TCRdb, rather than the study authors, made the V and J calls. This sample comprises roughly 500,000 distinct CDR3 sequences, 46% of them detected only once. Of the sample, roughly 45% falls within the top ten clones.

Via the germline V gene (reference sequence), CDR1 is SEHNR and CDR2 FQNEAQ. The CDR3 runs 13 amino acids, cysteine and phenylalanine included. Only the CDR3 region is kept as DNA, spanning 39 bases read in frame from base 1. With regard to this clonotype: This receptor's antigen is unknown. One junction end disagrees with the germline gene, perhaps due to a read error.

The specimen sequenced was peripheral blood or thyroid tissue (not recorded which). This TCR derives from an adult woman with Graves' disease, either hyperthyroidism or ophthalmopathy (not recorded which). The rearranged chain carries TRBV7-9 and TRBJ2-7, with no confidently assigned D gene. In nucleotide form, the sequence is TGCGCCAGCAGCCACCCCCAAACCTACGAGCAGTACTTC. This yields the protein CASSHPQTYEQYF.